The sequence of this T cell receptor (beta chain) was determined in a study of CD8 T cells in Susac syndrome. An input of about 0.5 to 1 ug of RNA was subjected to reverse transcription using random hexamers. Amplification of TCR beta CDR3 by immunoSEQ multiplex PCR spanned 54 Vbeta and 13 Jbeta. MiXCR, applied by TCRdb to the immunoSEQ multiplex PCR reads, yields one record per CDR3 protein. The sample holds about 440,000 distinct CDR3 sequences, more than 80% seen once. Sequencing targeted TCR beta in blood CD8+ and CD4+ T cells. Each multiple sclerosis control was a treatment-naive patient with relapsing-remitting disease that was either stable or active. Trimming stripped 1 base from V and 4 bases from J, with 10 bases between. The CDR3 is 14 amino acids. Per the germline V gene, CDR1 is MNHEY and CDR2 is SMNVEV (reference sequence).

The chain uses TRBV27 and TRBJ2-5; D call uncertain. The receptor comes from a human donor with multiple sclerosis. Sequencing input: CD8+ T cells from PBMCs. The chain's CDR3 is CASSLLGRAETQYF. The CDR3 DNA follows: TGTGCCAGCAGTTTATTAGGTCGGGCAGAGACCCAGTACTTC.